This T cell receptor (beta chain) was profiled in a study of T cell responses to AZD1222 COVID-19 vaccine. Measured with immunoSEQ multiplex PCR; TCRdb has only the in-frame clones, and not every one. The sample records some 170,000 clones, 92% being singletons. To note about this clone: A junction boundary mismatches the germline segment, possibly from a read error.

The CDR3 is 14 amino acids. Germline values: CDR1 SGHTA, CDR2 FQGNSA. Here the sequenced sample was peripheral blood, taken on day 0 of MenACWY control vaccination. The chain couples TRBV7-2 to TRBJ1-1, with D hard to call. The receptor comes from an adult in good health. The CDR3 region has the DNA TGTGCCAGCAGGTTAGGGTATATGAACACTGAAGCTTTCTTT. This gives the protein CASRLGYMNTEAFF.